The rows below give T cell receptor beta chains drawn from one sample of a study of TIL therapy for anti-PD-1-resistant metastatic lung cancer. Libraries were prepared by immunoSEQ multiplex PCR; TCRdb keeps only in-frame clonotypes and omits some of them. Of approximately 20,000 clones in the sample, more than 60% were seen once. The starting material was blood, obtained at baseline. These receptors originate from a person between 25 and 80 years old with non-small cell lung cancer. The conserved cysteine and the conserved F or W are not part of the CDR3 here. The D gene is left open where the match is weak.

J gene,V gene,D gene,CDR3 protein
TRBJ1-3,TRBV30,.,AWSVRGGGPGNTIY
TRBJ2-2,TRBV6-6,.,ASSYNPQSTGELF
TRBJ1-5,TRBV7-9,.,ASSSAGTQPQH
TRBJ2-3,TRBV15,TRBD1,ATSWGQGTDTQY
TRBJ2-2,TRBV5-1,TRBD1,ASSTSGTGGARGTGELF
TRBJ1-1,TRBV30,.,AWEDGRDTEAF
TRBJ2-3,TRBV29-1,.,SLEGGSTDTQY
TRBJ2-7,TRBV6-5,.,ASSYPDRGEQY
TRBJ2-7,TRBV19,TRBD1,ASRPQGGSYEQY
TRBJ2-7,TRBV7-8,.,ASSLGLSISYEQY
TRBJ1-2,TRBV11-2,.,ASSLENGLYGYT
TRBJ1-2,TRBV19,.,ASSVLLTAPYGYT
TRBJ2-1,TRBV30,TRBD2,AWSVGGRMSEQF
TRBJ2-1,TRBV5-6,.,ASRSNRPDNEQF
TRBJ2-1,TRBV6-6,TRBD1,ASGPGTGPGNEQF
TRBJ2-1,TRBV29-1,.,SVVGANNEQF
TRBJ2-7,TRBV5-4,TRBD2,ASTGGTVGAGGEQY
TRBJ1-6,TRBV6-6,.,AIHQETDSPLH
TRBJ2-3,TRBV6-6,TRBD2,ASRAGGMDTQY
TRBJ1-1,TRBV30,.,AWSILGPMNTEAF